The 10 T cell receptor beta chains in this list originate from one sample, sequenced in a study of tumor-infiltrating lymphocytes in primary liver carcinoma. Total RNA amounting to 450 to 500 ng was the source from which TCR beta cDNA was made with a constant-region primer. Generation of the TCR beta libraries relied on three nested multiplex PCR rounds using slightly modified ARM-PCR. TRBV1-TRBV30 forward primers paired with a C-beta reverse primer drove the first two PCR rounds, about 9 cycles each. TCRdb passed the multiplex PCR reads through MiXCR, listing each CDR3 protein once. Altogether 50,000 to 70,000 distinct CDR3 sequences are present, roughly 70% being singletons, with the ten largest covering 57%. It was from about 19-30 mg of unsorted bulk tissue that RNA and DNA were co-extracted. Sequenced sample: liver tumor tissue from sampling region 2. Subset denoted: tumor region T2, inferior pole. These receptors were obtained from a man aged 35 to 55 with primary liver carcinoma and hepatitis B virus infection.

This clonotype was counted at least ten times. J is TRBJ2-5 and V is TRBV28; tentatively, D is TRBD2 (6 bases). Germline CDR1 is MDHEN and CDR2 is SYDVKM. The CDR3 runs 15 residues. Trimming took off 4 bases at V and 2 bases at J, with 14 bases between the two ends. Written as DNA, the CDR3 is TGTGCCAGCAGTTCCTCCGGGACTTCTCAAGAGACCCAGTACTTC. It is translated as CASSSSGTSQETQYF. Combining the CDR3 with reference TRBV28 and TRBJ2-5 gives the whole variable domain DVKVTQSSRYLVKRTGEKVFLECVQDMDHENMFWYRQDPGLGLRLIYFSYDVKMKEKGDIPEGYSVSREKKERFSLILESASTNQTSMYLCASSSSGTSQETQYFGPGTRLLVL.

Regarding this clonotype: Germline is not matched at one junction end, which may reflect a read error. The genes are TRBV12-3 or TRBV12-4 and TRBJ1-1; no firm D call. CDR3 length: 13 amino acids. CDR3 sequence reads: CDSGSGMKTEAFF. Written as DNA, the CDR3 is TGTGACAGCGGCTCGGGGATGAAGACTGAAGCTTTCTTT.

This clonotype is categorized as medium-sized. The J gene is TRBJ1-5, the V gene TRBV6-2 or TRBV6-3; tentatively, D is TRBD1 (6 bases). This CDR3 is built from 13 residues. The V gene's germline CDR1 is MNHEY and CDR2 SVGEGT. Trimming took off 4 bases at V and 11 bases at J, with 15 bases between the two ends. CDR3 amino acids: CASSFPQGRTQHF. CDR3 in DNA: TGTGCCAGCAGTTTCCCGCAGGGGCGAACCCAGCATTTT.

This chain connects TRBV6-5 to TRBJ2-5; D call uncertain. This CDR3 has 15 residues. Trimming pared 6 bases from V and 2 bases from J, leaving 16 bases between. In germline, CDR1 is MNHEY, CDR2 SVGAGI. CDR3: CASRYSWDTQETQYF. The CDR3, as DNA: TGTGCCAGCAGATACAGCTGGGATACACAAGAGACCCAGTACTTC.

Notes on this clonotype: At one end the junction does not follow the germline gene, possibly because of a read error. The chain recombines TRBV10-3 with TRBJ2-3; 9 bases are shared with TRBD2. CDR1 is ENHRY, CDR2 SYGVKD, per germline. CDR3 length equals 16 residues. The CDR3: CAIRHASGDSTDTQYF. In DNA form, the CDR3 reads TGTGCCATCAGGCACGCTAGCGGGGATAGCACGGATACGCAGTATTTT.

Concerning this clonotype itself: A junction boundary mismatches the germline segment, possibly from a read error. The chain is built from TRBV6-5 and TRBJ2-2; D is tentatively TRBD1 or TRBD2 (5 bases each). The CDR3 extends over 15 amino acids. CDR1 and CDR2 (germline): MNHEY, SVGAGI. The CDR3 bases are TGCGCCAGCAGTCCAGTTTCCACGGACACCGGGGAGCTGTCTTTT. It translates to CASSPVSTDTGELSF.

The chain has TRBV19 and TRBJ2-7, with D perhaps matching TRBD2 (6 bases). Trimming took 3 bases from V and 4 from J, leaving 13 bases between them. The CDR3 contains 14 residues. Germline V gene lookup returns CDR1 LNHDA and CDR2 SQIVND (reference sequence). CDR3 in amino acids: CASSIVDGSYEQYF. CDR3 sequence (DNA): TGTGCCAGTAGTATTGTTGACGGGAGTTACGAGCAGTACTTC. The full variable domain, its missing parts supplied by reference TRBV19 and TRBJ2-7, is DGGITQSPKYLFRKEGQNVTLSCEQNLNHDAMYWYRQDPGQGLRLIYYSQIVNDFQKGDIAEGYSVSREKKESFPLTVTSAQKNPTAFYLCASSIVDGSYEQYFGPGTRLTVT.

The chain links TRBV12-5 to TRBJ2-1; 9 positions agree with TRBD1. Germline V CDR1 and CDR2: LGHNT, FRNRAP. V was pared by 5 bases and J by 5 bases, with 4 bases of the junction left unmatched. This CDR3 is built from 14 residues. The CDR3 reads CASGRDRVNNEQFF. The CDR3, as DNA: TGTGCTAGTGGTCGGGACAGGGTTAACAATGAGCAGTTCTTC.

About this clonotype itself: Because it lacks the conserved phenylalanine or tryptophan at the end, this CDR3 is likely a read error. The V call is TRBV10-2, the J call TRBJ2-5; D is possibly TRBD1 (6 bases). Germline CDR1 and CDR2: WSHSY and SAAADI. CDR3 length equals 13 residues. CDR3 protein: CASSELGGETQYS. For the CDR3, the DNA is TGCGCCAGCAGTGAGCTAGGGGGAGAGACTCAGTACTCC.

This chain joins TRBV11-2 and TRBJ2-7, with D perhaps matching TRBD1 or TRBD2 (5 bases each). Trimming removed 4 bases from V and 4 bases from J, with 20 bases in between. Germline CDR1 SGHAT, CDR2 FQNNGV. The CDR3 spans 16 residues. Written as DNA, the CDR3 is TGTGCCAGCAGCTCCCATGGGGGTCAAAGCTCTTACGAGCAGTACTTC. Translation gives CASSSHGGQSSYEQYF.